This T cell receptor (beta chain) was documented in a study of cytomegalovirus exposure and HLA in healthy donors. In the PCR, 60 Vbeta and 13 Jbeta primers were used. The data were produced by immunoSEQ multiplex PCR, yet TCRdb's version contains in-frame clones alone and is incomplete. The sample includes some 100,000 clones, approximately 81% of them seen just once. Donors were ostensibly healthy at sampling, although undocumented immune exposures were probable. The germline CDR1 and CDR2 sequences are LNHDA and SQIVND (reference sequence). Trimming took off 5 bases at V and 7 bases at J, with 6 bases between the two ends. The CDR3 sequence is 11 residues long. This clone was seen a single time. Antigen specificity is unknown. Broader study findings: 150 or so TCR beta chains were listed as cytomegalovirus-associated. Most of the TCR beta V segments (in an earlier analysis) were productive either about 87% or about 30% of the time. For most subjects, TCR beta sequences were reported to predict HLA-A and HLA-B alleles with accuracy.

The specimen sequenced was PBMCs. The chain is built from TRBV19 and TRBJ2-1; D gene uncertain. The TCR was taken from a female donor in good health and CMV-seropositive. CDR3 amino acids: CASSRRNEQFF. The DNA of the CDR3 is TGTGCCAGTAGTCGGCGGAATGAGCAGTTCTTC.